This T cell receptor beta chain was sequenced for a study of cytomegalovirus exposure and HLA in healthy donors. Study conclusions and caveats: In a later analysis, DRB1 alleles had the most associated TCRs; HLA-C alleles the fewest. 164 TCR beta chains were listed as cytomegalovirus-associated.

The CDR3 extends over 16 amino acids. Germline assignment: CDR1 SGHVS and CDR2 FNYEAQ. V gave up 3 bases and J gave up 7 bases, with 20 bases separating them. This clone was seen more than once but under ten times. What it binds is unknown. Amplification used 60 Vbeta primers and 13 Jbeta primers. Libraries were prepared by immunoSEQ multiplex PCR; TCRdb keeps only in-frame clonotypes and omits some of them. Here the sample spans roughly 100,000 clones, about 13% being singletons. This TCR was recovered from a middle-aged man in good health and CMV-seropositive. The sequencing sample was made of PBMCs. This chain uses TRBV7-6 with TRBJ2-3; the D gene is possibly TRBD2 (6 bases). DNA of the CDR3: TGTGCCAGCAGCTTGGGCGGGCCGGGAGAACGAAATACGCAGTATTTT. It translates to CASSLGGPGERNTQYF.